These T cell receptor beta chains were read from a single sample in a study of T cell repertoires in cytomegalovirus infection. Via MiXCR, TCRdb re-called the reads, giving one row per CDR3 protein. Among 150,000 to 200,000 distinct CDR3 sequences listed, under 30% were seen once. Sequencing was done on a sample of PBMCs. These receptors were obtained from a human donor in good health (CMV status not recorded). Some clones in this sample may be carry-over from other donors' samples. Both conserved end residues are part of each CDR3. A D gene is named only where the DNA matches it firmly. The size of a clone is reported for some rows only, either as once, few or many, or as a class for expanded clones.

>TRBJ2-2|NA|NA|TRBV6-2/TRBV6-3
CASSSQRTAGELFF
TGTGCCAGCAGTTCACAGAGGACAGCGGGGGAGCTGTTTTTT
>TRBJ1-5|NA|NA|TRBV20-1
CSAWTQYLNQPQHF
TGCAGTGCCTGGACACAGTACCTCAATCAGCCCCAGCATTTT
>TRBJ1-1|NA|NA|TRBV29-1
CSAKGGAEAFF
TGCAGCGCCAAGGGGGGAGCTGAAGCTTTCTTT
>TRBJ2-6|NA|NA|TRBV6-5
CASSYSSGVGSGANVLTF
TGTGCCAGCAGTTACTCGTCGGGGGTCGGCTCTGGGGCCAACGTCCTGACTTTC
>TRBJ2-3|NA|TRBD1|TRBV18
CASSPRSGTGKPTQYF
TGTGCCAGCTCACCACGTTCCGGGACAGGGAAACCTACGCAGTATTTT
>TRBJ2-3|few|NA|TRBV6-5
CASNGGTDTQYF
TGTGCCAGCAATGGGGGTACAGATACGCAGTATTTT
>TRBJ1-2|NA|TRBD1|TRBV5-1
CASSFLTGAPGYTF
TGCGCCAGCAGCTTTCTAACAGGGGCGCCCGGCTACACCTTC
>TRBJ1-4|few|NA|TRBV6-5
CASSYSGGAGEKLFF
TGTGCCAGCAGTTACTCAGGAGGGGCGGGAGAAAAACTGTTTTTT
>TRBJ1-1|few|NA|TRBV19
CASTTGPANTEAFF
TGTGCCAGTACCACGGGCCCGGCGAACACTGAAGCTTTCTTT
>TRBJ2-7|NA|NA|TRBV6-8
CASSYSRATTEQYF
TGTGCCAGCAGTTACTCGAGGGCCACCACGGAACAGTACTTC
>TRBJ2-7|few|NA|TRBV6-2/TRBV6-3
CASSPQWAGFYEQYF
TGTGCCAGCAGTCCACAGTGGGCTGGCTTCTACGAGCAGTACTTC
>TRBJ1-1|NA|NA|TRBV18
CASSFKQAQERTEAFF
TGTGCCAGCTCATTTAAACAGGCACAGGAACGTACTGAAGCTTTCTTT
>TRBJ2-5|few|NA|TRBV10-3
CAISEEGLTRETQYF
TGTGCCATCAGCGAGGAGGGTCTTACAAGAGAGACCCAGTACTTC
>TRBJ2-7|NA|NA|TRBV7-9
CASSSVKGKEYF
TGTGCCAGCAGCTCCGTAAAAGGGAAGGAGTACTTC
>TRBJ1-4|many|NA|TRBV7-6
CASSLDPAVTEKLFF
TGTGCCAGCAGCTTAGACCCAGCCGTGACGGAAAAACTGTTTTTT
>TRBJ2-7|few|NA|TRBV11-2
CASSLDGLTTYEQYF
TGTGCCAGCAGCTTAGACGGGCTCACCACCTACGAGCAGTACTTC
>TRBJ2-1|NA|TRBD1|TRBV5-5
CASSPRDRSVYNEQFF
TGTGCCAGCAGCCCACGGGACAGGAGTGTCTACAATGAGCAGTTCTTC
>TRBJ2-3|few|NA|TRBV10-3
CAISDSADTQYF
TGTGCCATCAGTGACAGTGCAGATACGCAGTATTTT
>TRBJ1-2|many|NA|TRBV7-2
CASSSTGTRGYTF
TGTGCCAGCAGCTCAACCGGGACGCGGGGCTACACCTTC
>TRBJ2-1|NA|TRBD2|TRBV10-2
CAIKGGVGSYNEQFF
TGCGCCATTAAGGGAGGGGTAGGCTCCTACAATGAGCAGTTCTTC
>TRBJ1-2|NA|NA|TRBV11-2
CASSPFGYGYTF
TGTGCCAGCAGCCCCTTTGGCTATGGCTACACCTTC
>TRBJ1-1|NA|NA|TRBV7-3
CASSLNGNTVAFF
TGTGCCAGCAGCTTAAACGGGAACACTGTAGCTTTCTTT
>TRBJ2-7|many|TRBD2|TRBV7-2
CASSLSGGFYEQYF
TGTGCCAGCAGCTTAAGCGGGGGGTTCTACGAGCAGTACTTC
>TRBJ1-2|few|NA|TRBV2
CASSAKGLGGYTF
TGTGCCAGCAGTGCAAAGGGCCTCGGGGGCTACACCTTC
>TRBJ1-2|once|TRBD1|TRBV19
CASRRTGDGYTF
TGTGCCAGTAGAAGGACAGGGGATGGCTACACCTTC
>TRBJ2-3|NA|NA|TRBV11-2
CASSLQRISTDTQYF
TGTGCCAGCAGCTTACAGCGGATTAGCACAGATACGCAGTATTTT
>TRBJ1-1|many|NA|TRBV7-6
CASSSLLGANTEAFF
TGTGCCAGCAGCTCTCTGCTGGGGGCGAACACTGAAGCTTTCTTT
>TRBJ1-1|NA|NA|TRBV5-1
CASSLRPLMEAFF
TGCGCCAGCAGCTTGAGACCTCTTATGGAAGCTTTCTTT
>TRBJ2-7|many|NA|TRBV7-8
CASSLRTQASYEQYF
TGTGCCAGCAGCTTAAGGACTCAAGCTTCATACGAGCAGTACTTC
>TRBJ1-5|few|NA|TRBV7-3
CASSLLRQPQHF
TGTGCCAGCAGCCTACTGAGGCAGCCCCAGCATTTT
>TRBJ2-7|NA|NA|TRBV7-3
CASRSTSGTPAAEQYF
TGTGCCAGCAGATCAACATCAGGTACCCCGGCGGCCGAGCAGTACTTC
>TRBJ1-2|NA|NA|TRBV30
CAWSTERRLGYTF
TGTGCCTGGAGCACAGAAAGACGGCTTGGCTACACCTTC
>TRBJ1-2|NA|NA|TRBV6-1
CASSYYGYTF
TGTGCCAGCAGCTACTATGGCTACACCTTC
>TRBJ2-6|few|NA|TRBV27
CASSTQGRPGANVLTF
TGTGCCAGCAGTACTCAAGGGAGGCCTGGGGCCAACGTCCTGACTTTC
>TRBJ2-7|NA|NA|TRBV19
CASSARLASYEQYF
TGTGCCAGTAGTGCTCGACTCGCCTCCTACGAGCAGTACTTC
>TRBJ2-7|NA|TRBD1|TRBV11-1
CASSAGTGGAKPYEQYF
TGTGCCAGCAGCGCTGGGACAGGGGGCGCGAAGCCCTACGAGCAGTACTTC
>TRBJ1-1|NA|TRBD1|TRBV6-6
CASSHPTGVNTEAFF
TGTGCCAGCAGTCACCCCACAGGGGTGAACACTGAAGCTTTCTTT
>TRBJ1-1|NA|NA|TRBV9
CASSVGGTNTEAFF
TGTGCCAGCAGCGTAGGAGGAACGAACACTGAAGCTTTCTTT
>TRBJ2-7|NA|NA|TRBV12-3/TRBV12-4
CASSLERYEQYF
TGTGCCAGCAGTTTAGAGAGATACGAGCAGTACTTC
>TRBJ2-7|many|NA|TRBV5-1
CASSLATRGEQYF
TGCGCCAGCAGCTTGGCCACCAGAGGCGAGCAGTACTTC
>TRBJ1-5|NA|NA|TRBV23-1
CASRSGRKRALVSNQPQHF
TGCGCCAGCAGATCGGGACGGAAAAGGGCTTTGGTCAGCAATCAGCCCCAGCATTTT
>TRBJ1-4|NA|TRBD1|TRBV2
CASSVPGLGQRNEKLFF
TGTGCCAGCAGTGTTCCCGGACTGGGACAGCGAAATGAAAAACTGTTTTTT
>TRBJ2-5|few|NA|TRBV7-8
CASSPPVGETQYF
TGTGCCAGCAGCCCACCGGTTGGGGAGACCCAGTACTTC
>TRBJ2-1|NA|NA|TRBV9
CASSVGPGLGNEQFF
TGTGCCAGCAGCGTAGGGCCGGGACTGGGTAATGAGCAGTTCTTC
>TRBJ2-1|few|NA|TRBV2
CASSEVDNEQFF
TGTGCCAGCAGTGAAGTTGATAATGAGCAGTTCTTC
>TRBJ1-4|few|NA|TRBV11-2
CASSLYGINEKLFF
TGTGCCAGCAGCTTATACGGGATCAATGAAAAACTGTTTTTT